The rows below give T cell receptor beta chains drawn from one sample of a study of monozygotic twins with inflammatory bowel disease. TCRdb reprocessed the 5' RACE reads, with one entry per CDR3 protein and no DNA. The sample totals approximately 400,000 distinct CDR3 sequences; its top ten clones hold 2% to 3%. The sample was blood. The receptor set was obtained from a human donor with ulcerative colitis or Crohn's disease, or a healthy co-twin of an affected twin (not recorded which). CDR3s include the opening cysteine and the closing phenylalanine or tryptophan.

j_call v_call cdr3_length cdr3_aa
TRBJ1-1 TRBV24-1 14 CATSDGVENTEAFF
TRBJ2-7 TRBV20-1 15 CSARDDRAPTYEQYF
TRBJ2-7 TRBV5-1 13 CASSEENSYEQYF
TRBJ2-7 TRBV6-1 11 CASGGGYEQYF
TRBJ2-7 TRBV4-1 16 CASSQDYGDPSYEQYF
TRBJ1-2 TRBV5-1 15 CASSLFDRAGSGYTF
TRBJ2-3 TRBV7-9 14 CASSLVDGSDTQYF
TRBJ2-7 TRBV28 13 CASRPRLLGEQYF
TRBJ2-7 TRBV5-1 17 CASSLIRTSGTSYEQYF
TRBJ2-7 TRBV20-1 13 CSADPAGNYEQYF
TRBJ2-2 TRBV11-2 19 CASSLGVAGGRSNTGELFF
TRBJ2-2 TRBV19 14 CASSGGTYTGELFF
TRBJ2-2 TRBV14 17 CASSPSKGLANTGELFF
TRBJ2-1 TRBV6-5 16 CASSFLTSGRVGEQFF
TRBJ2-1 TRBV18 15 CASSPELAAYNEQFF
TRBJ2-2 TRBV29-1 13 CSVVPTGTGELFF
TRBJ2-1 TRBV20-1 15 CSASPSGMRLNEQFF
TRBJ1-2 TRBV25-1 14 CASRGGWDPYGYTF
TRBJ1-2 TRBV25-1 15 CASSEFGTRANGYTF
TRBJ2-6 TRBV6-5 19 CASSYRSGRGASGANVLTF
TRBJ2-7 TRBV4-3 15 CASSQEAGGSYEQYF
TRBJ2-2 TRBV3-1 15 CGSSQTGVQAGELFF
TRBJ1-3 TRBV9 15 CASSVAWGTGNTIYF
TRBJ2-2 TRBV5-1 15 CASSETSGSPRELFF
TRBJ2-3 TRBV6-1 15 CASSVSGGLTDTQYF
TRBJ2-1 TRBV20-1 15 CSASKGLAVLNEQFF
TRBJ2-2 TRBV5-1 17 CASSFSSLAQNTGELFF
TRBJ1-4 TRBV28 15 CASSSLTGGSEKLFF
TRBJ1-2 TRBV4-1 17 CASSQDEGFGANYGYTF
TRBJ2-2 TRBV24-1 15 CATSSQGGGTGELFF
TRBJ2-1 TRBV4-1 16 CASRGSGADPYNEQFF
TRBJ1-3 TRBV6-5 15 CASSYAPVTGNTIYF
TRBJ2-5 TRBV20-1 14 CSASRLAGAETQYF
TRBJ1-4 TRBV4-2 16 CASSQIQDGLNEKLFF
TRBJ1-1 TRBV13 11 CASRVRTEAFF
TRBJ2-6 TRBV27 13 CASSYSGANVLTF
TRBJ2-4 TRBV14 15 CASSQGQGSKNIQYF
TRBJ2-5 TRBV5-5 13 CASSRQGFETQNF
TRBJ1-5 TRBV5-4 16 CASSFGGGGSNQPQHF
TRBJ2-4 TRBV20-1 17 CSARDMTSGGYGNIQYF
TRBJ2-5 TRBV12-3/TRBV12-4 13 CASSFTGMETQYF
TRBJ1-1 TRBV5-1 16 CASSLDRPRMNTEAFF
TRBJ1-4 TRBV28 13 CASRGQNNEKLFF
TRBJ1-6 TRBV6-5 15 CASSYSTGRNSPLHF
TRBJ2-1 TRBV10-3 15 CAIRDGGAFYNEQFF
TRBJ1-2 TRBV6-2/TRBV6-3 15 CASSPTGGHFYGYTF
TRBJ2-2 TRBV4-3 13 CASSQFGTGELFF
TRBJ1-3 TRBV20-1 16 CSARDPDLGSGNTIYF
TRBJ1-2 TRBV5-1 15 CASSLDGMGFYGYTF
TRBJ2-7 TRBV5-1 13 CARSSQGYGEQYF